The clone carrying this T cell receptor beta chain was counted between two and nine times. Documented time point: newly diagnosed GD, antithyroid drugs for less than 3 months. RNA from PBMCs was the source of the TCR library. American Thyroid Association guidelines served as the basis for diagnosing Graves' disease. Building the TCR beta libraries relied on iRepertoire HTBI primers, and CDR3 regions underwent Arm-PCR. TCRdb re-analysed the multiplex PCR reads in MiXCR, keeping a single row per CDR3 protein. The table has 450,000 to 500,000 distinct CDR3 sequences, about 16% seen once. This sample was included in a study of regulatory T cells in long-lasting Graves disease. The CDR3 runs to 14 residues. Germline CDR1 is LNHDA and CDR2 is SQIVND (reference sequence). V lost 4 bases, J lost 15 bases, and 19 bases lay in between. These sequences were also reported in another study, on T cells in Graves' hyperthyroidism and ophthalmopathy.

V gene TRBV19 combines with J gene TRBJ2-6; a weak D match, TRBD1 (5 bases). This material consisted of peripheral blood mononuclear cells (PBMCs), taken at new diagnosis, from a patient treated with antithyroid drugs. The sequence derives from a man aged 35 to 55 with Graves disease. DNA of the CDR3: TGTGCCAGTAGTAAAACTTACAGGTCGCAAGACCTGACTTTC. Translation gives CASSKTYRSQDLTF.